This TCR beta chain was retrieved from a study of type 1 and type 2 diabetes patients. Across the study: Samples came from type 1 diabetic, type 2 diabetic or nondiabetic people, recruited in China. A total of 15 million to 20 million paired-end reads came from the whole study. From PBMCs, CD4+ and CD8+ T cells were isolated by magnetic microbeads.

PCR was run on genomic DNA. A primer set of 30 forward and 13 reverse primers amplified the CDR3. Via MiXCR, TCRdb re-called the multiplex PCR reads, giving one row per CDR3 protein. The sample has under 300,000 distinct CDR3 sequences, around 47% seen once; the top ten hold around 13%. Standard classification criteria confirmed type 1 or type 2 diabetes in all patients. For this clonotype: The junction and the germline gene differ at one end; a read error may be behind it.

Germline CDR1 is PRHDT and CDR2 is FYEKMQ (reference sequence). The CDR3 is made up of 14 amino acids. The sequencing sample was made of peripheral blood mononuclear cells (PBMCs). The sequence derives from a man aged 18-30 years with type 2 diabetes. This rearrangement joins TRBV13 to TRBJ2-7; 8 bases match TRBD1. The CDR3: CDSSTRTGLYEQYF. CDR3 DNA: TGTGACAGCAGCACCCGGACAGGGCTCTACGAGCAGTACTTC.